The 5 T cell receptor beta chains below come from one sample, sequenced in a study of cytomegalovirus exposure and HLA in healthy donors. The method was immunoSEQ multiplex PCR; TCRdb's version includes in-frame clones alone and lacks a portion of them. The table has roughly 47,000 clones, 93% seen once. The sample was PBMCs. The receptor source for this set is a woman aged 18 to 35 in good health and CMV-seronegative.

This clone was found once. The chain carries TRBV5-1 and TRBJ2-7; TRBD1 aligns across 7 bases. J was trimmed by 4 bases and V by 7 bases; bases with no gene match: 11. This CDR3 is 14 amino acids long. Germline values: CDR1 SGHRS, CDR2 YFSETQ. CDR3 nucleotides: TGCGCCAGCTCCCGGGGACAGAATTCTTACGAGCAGTACTTC. It translates to CASSRGQNSYEQYF.

The rearrangement uses TRBV11-2 and TRBJ2-7, with TRBD2 as a possible D gene (7 bases). Germline V CDR1 and CDR2: SGHAT, FQNNGV. The V end was cut by 3 bases, the J end by 5 bases, with 11 bases between. The CDR3 sequence is 13 residues long. The CDR3 region has the DNA TGTGCCAGCAGCTTGGGGGGGCTGGACGAGCAGTACTTC. Translating gives CASSLGGLDEQYF.

The V call is TRBV5-1, the J call TRBJ1-1; perhaps TRBD1 as D (6 bases). The CDR3 has 14 amino acids. The germline CDR1 and CDR2 sequences are SGHRS and YFSETQ. V dropped 2 bases and J dropped 6 bases, with 14 bases sitting between them. DNA for the CDR3: TGCGCCAGCAGCTTCAACAGGGAGGGCCCTGAAGCTTTCTTT. Its translation: CASSFNREGPEAFF.

The chain combines TRBV28 with TRBJ1-1; D remains ambiguous. In germline, CDR1 is MDHEN, CDR2 SYDVKM. The CDR3 is 12 residues long. Trimming shortened V by 6 bases and J by 5 bases, and 10 bases separated the two germline ends. The chain's CDR3 is CASRLQRTEAFF. The CDR3 DNA reads as TGTGCCAGCAGGTTGCAGAGGACTGAAGCTTTCTTT.

The chain links TRBV14 to TRBJ2-1, with D perhaps TRBD2 (6 bases). The V gene's germline CDR1 is SGHDN and CDR2 FVKESK. CDR3 length: 13 amino acids. Trimming removed 4 bases at V and 11 bases at J, with 15 bases between. DNA for the CDR3: TGTGCCAGCAGCCCTCAGACCAGGACTAAGCAGTTCTTC. Its protein is CASSPQTRTKQFF.